The 3 T cell receptor beta chains listed next were all sequenced from one sample in a study of blood T cells in healthy people across ages. A sample-barcoded 5' primer and a J-beta primer mix were used in a second PCR of roughly 7 to 11 cycles. MiXCR was run by TCRdb on the 5' RACE reads, yielding one entry per CDR3 protein. The sample has around 800,000 distinct CDR3 sequences, 20% to 30% seen once; the top ten hold around 2.9%. Separately, the same data were catalogued under a study of T cells of mothers and their children.

The sequenced sample was blood. The receptor set was obtained from a boy younger than 18 in good health.

The rearrangement links TRBV12-5 to TRBJ1-5; D ambiguous. Looked up from germline, CDR1 is LGHNT and CDR2 is FRNRAP. The CDR3 consists of 11 residues. V gave up 2 bases and J gave up 10 bases, with 6 bases separating them. The CDR3, as DNA: TGTGCTAGTGGTTTGCGGGAACCCCAGCATTTT. As protein: CASGLREPQHF.

This chain joins TRBV5-1 and TRBJ2-5, with 14 bases fitting TRBD2. The better agreement between TRBJ2-1 and the DNA end casts doubt on the J call. This CDR3 comprises 16 residues. Germline V gene data show CDR1 as SGHRS and CDR2 as YFSETQ. CDR3 sequence: CASSSGLAGEFGEQFF. The CDR3 DNA sequence: TGCGCCAGCAGCTCGGGACTAGCGGGAGAATTCGGTGAGCAGTTCTTC.

The chain combines TRBV3-1 with TRBJ2-7; possible D gene TRBD2, 6 bases. The CDR3 contains 14 residues. Per germline, CDR1 LGHDT and CDR2 YNNKEL (reference sequence). With 2 bases removed from V and 6 bases from J, the gap between germline ends came to 14 bases. The CDR3 DNA reads as TGTGCCAGCAGCCAAATGGGGGGTTTAAGCGAGCAGTACTTC. It is translated as CASSQMGGLSEQYF.